The present T cell receptor (beta chain) was sequenced within a study of cytotoxic CD8 clonotypes in ibrutinib-treated CLL. About the research overall: Complete response was seen in 2 patients and partial in some 25; about twelve progressed and roughly 15 stayed remitted after a median 68 months.

The CDR3 sequence is 15 residues long. Germline CDR1 is SNHLY and CDR2 is FYNNEI. V lost 4 bases, J lost 2 bases, and 12 bases lay in between. Findings and limits, study-wide: Whereas clonality rose at ibrutinib response, it declined toward baseline at progression.

TCRdb's copy holds only in-frame clones and misses some; the assay was immunoSEQ multiplex PCR. The table lists about 140,000 clones, approximately 90% of them singletons. This clone has a handful of counts. Its antigen is unknown. This chain joins TRBV2 and TRBJ1-5; a weak D match, TRBD1 (5 bases). Sequences were derived from PBMCs, sampled after 12 months of ibrutinib treatment. The source of this sequence is a human donor with chronic lymphocytic leukemia. The CDR3 sequence is CASSAQGVGNQPQHF. The CDR3 bases are TGTGCCAGCAGTGCCCAGGGAGTTGGCAATCAGCCCCAGCATTTT. The whole variable domain, remainder taken from reference TRBV2 and TRBJ1-5, is EPEVTQTPSHQVTQMGQEVILRCVPISNHLYFYWYRQILGQKVEFLVSFYNNEISEKSEIFDDQFSVERPDGSNFTLKIRSTKLEDSAMYFCASSAQGVGNQPQHFGDGTRLSIL.